These 13 T cell receptor beta chains were sequenced from one sample in a study of early T cells in non-severe SARS-CoV-2 infection. MiXCR, run by TCRdb on the 5' RACE reads, gives a single entry per CDR3 protein. In the table there are fewer than 80,000 distinct CDR3 sequences, roughly 13% of which are singletons. Sequences were obtained from whole blood. The receptors shown here come from an adult who was a healthcare worker with PCR-confirmed SARS-CoV-2 infection or an uninfected control (not recorded which).

The V gene is TRBV3-1, the J gene TRBJ2-4; D is perhaps TRBD1 (7 bases). CDR1 is LGHDT, CDR2 YNNKEL, per germline (reference sequence). V lost 0 bases to trimming and J lost 7 bases, with 19 bases between them. The CDR3 contains 17 residues. The CDR3 reads CASSQDPAGGGGNIQYF. DNA for the CDR3: TGTGCCAGCAGCCAAGATCCCGCAGGGGGAGGTGGCAACATTCAGTACTTC.

CDR3 coding DNA: TGTGCCAGCAGTGACACTAGCGGGGGGTTCTACGAGCAGTACTTC. The encoded protein is CASSDTSGGFYEQYF. The J gene is TRBJ2-7, the V gene TRBV2; 12 bases align to TRBD2. V trimming: 3 bases; J trimming: 3 bases; junction bases outside the gene matches: 3. The CDR3 is 15 amino acids. Germline-derived CDR1 and CDR2 are SNHLY and FYNNEI.

This clonotype was recorded at least ten times. In DNA, the CDR3 is TGTGCCAGCAGCTTAGCCTACACAGATACGCAGTATTTT. Amino acid sequence: CASSLAYTDTQYF. V is TRBV7-3 and J is TRBJ2-3; unclear D gene. This CDR3 spans 13 amino acids. V was cut by 2 bases and J by 2 bases, with 5 bases left in between. The germline V gene has CDR1 SGHTA and CDR2 FQGTGA.

Only a few counts were recorded for this clonotype. The chain joins TRBV15 to TRBJ2-5; unclear D gene. V gave up 2 bases and J gave up 5 bases, with 12 bases separating them. Germline V gives CDR1 LNHNV, CDR2 YYDKDF (reference sequence). This CDR3 contains 14 residues. The CDR3 sequence is CATSRTRTGETQYF. The CDR3 nucleotides are TGTGCCACCAGCAGAACACGGACGGGTGAGACCCAGTACTTC.

In this sample, this clonotype turned up a few times. This chain links TRBV6-1 with TRBJ2-2, with TRBD2 matching over 12 bases. The germline V gene has CDR1 MNHNS and CDR2 SASEGT. CDR3 length: 15 amino acids. With 6 bases clipped from V and 7 bases from J, the junction kept 6 bases outside the gene matches. CDR3 loop: CASRLAGGLDGELFF. The DNA of the CDR3 is TGTGCCAGCAGACTAGCGGGGGGTTTAGACGGGGAGCTGTTTTTT.

The chain's CDR3 is CASGHTGTAYNEQFF. CDR3 nucleotides: TGTGCCAGCGGCCACACAGGGACGGCCTACAATGAGCAGTTCTTC. This rearrangement joins TRBV7-9 to TRBJ2-1; D might be TRBD1 (6 bases). V was trimmed by 8 bases and J by 2 bases, leaving 16 bases between them. Germline-derived CDR1 and CDR2 are SEHNR and FQNEAQ (reference sequence). The CDR3 has 15 residues. Variable domain in full (rest from reference TRBV7-9 and TRBJ2-1): DTGVSQNPRHKITKRGQNVTFRCDPISEHNRLYWYRQTLGQGPEFLTYFQNEAQLEKSRLLSDRFSAERPKGSFSTLEIQRTEQGDSAMYLCASGHTGTAYNEQFFGPGTRLTVL.

This clonotype was recorded at least ten times. The genes are TRBV12-3 or TRBV12-4 and TRBJ2-5; 7 positions match TRBD2. CDR3 size: 16 residues. The ends lost 1 base at V and 3 bases at J; junction bases unmatched: 8. In DNA, the CDR3 is TGTGCCAGCAGTTTAGTCGCGGGACTACAAAAAGAGACCCAGTACTTC. Translation: CASSLVAGLQKETQYF.

The rearrangement joins TRBV28 to TRBJ1-3; D uncertain. The CDR3 length is 16 residues. CDR1 MDHEN and CDR2 SYDVKM come from the germline V gene. V was trimmed by 5 bases and J by 0 bases, leaving 14 bases between them. The CDR3 loop is CASSPISVSSGNTIYF. In nucleotides, the CDR3 is TGTGCCAGCAGTCCCATCTCGGTCAGCTCTGGAAACACCATATATTTT.

The chain has TRBV12-3 or TRBV12-4 and TRBJ1-4; D gene uncertain. The CDR3 is 14 amino acids. V was clipped by 6 bases and J by 3 bases, with 11 bases between them. The CDR3 nucleotides read TGTGCCAGCAGCACGACCCAGGCTAATGAAAAACTGTTTTTT. It specifies CASSTTQANEKLFF.

This clonotype has a single count. This sequence joins TRBV9 and TRBJ2-3; D is possibly TRBD2 (6 bases). V lost 0 bases to trimming and J lost 0 bases, with 8 bases between them. Looked up from germline, CDR1 is SGDLS and CDR2 is YYNGEE. This CDR3 has 15 residues. CDR3 nucleotides: TGTGCCAGCAGCGTAGAGGGGAGGAGCACAGATACGCAGTATTTT. It codes for CASSVEGRSTDTQYF. Full variable domain (rest looked up from reference TRBV9 and TRBJ2-3): DSGVTQTPKHLITATGQRVTLRCSPRSGDLSVYWYQQSLDQGLQFLIQYYNGEERAKGNILERFSAQQFPDLHSELNLSSLELGDSALYFCASSVEGRSTDTQYFGPGTRLTVL.

The chain couples TRBV29-1 to TRBJ2-7; no definite D call. This CDR3 has 12 amino acids. Trimming took 4 bases from V and 3 from J, leaving 10 bases between them. Germline lookup yields CDR1 SQVTM and CDR2 ANQGSEA. In nucleotides, the CDR3 is TGCAGCGTTGCTATTCTAAGCTACGAGCAGTACTTC. It translates to CSVAILSYEQYF.

The chain carries TRBV14 and TRBJ2-1; no clear D gene. Trimming pared 0 bases from V and 4 bases from J, leaving 7 bases between. This CDR3 has 14 amino acids. Germline CDR1 is SGHDN and CDR2 is FVKESK. CDR3 sequence reads: CASSQDILYNEQFF. CDR3 sequence (DNA): TGTGCCAGCAGCCAAGATATCCTTTACAATGAGCAGTTCTTC.

The chain couples TRBV24-1 to TRBJ2-1; 9 nucleotides match TRBD2. The CDR3 has 13 residues. Germline values: CDR1 KGHDR, CDR2 SFDVKD. V lost 9 bases and J lost 7; bases outside the gene matches: 6. Here the CDR3 reads CATRASGDNEQFF. In DNA, the CDR3 is TGTGCCACCCGGGCTAGCGGGGATAATGAGCAGTTCTTC.